The 8 T cell receptor beta chains given below trace back to one sample, sequenced in a study of molecular identifiers for immune sequencing clone quantification. TCRdb itself ran the PCR reads through MiXCR, one entry per CDR3 protein. The top ten hold about 0.8% of the sample, which has approximately 550,000 distinct CDR3 sequences, about 22% seen once. The sequencing sample was made of naive CD8+ T cells from blood, with Jurkat cell RNA spiked in. Subset noted: FACS-sorted CD8+CD4-CCR7+CD45RA+ naive T cells. The receptors stem from a human donor in good health. Some libraries in this study had Jurkat cell RNA spiked in.

The V and J genes are TRBV6-5 and TRBJ2-7, with TRBD1 matching over 8 bases. Per the germline V gene, CDR1 is MNHEY and CDR2 is SVGAGI. There are 14 residues in the CDR3. V lost 5 bases to trimming and J lost 3 bases; unmatched junction nucleotides: 6. CDR3 sequence: CASSQTGQVYEQYF. CDR3 nucleotide sequence: TGTGCCAGCAGTCAAACGGGACAGGTCTACGAGCAGTACTTC.

The DNA of the CDR3 is TGTGCCAGTAACGGGGGACAGGGAAGGGGCACAGATACGCAGTATTTT. Its translation: CASNGGQGRGTDTQYF. The V call is TRBV19, the J call TRBJ2-3, with TRBD1 matching 9 bases. V shed 7 bases and J 1 base; nucleotides not matched to a gene: 9. Germline CDR1 and CDR2: LNHDA and SQIVND (reference sequence). The CDR3 totals 16 residues.

For this clonotype: Since a much larger clone is just one base distant, this may be a read error. The rearrangement links TRBV7-8 to TRBJ2-5; possible D gene TRBD2, 6 bases. V lost 4 bases and J 3 bases, leaving 15 bases between the germline ends. Looked up from germline, CDR1 is SGHVS and CDR2 is FQNEAQ. The CDR3 runs to 15 residues. The CDR3 loop reads CASSSVAAVKETQYF. CDR3 sequence (DNA): TGTGCCAGCAGCTCAGTAGCGGCTGTGAAAGAGACCCAGTACTTC.

This clonotype was recorded at least ten times. The chain links TRBV19 to TRBJ2-6; 9 positions agree with TRBD1. This CDR3 comprises 18 residues. The V and J ends lost 2 bases and 0 bases, in that order; junction bases with no gene match: 5. Germline CDR1 and CDR2: LNHDA and SQIVND (reference sequence). The CDR3 coding sequence is TGTGCCAGTAGTATATGGACAGGGGTGGGCTCTGGGGCCAACGTCCTGACTTTC. This translates into CASSIWTGVGSGANVLTF.

This clonotype was seen many times. CDR3 bases: TGTGCCTGGAGTACATTACTACCGAATGAGCAGTTCTTC. This codes for CAWSTLLPNEQFF. The chain recombines TRBV30 with TRBJ2-1; no firm D call. Between the trimmed V and J ends, which lost 2 bases and 7 bases, there was a span of 12 bases. The CDR3 loop spans 13 amino acids. The germline CDR1 and CDR2 sequences are GTSNPN and SVGIG (reference sequence).

The sample holds a few counts of this clonotype. The V call is TRBV7-9, the J call TRBJ1-3; D not resolved. Per the germline V gene, CDR1 is SEHNR and CDR2 is FQNEAQ (reference sequence). The CDR3 contains 13 residues. V dropped 5 bases and J dropped 4 bases, with 9 bases sitting between them. The CDR3 loop is CASSPAAGNTIYF. CDR3 nucleotides: TGTGCCAGCAGCCCAGCGGCCGGAAACACCATATATTTT.

The gene calls are TRBV27 and TRBJ2-1, with D possibly matching TRBD1 (5 bases). V was pared by 3 bases and J by 3 bases, with 12 bases between. The V gene's germline CDR1 is MNHEY and CDR2 SMNVEV (reference sequence). CDR3 length: 15 residues. The CDR3 protein is CASSFRVGGYNEQFF. In nucleotides, the CDR3 is TGTGCCAGCAGTTTCAGGGTTGGTGGCTACAATGAGCAGTTCTTC.

This clonotype was detected only a few times. CDR3 nucleotide sequence: TGCGCCAGCAGCCAAGCATCAGGGTGGGCGCAGTATTTT. Translating it yields CASSQASGWAQYF. The V gene is TRBV4-3, the J gene TRBJ2-3; weak D call: TRBD1 (5 bases). The V and J ends lost 1 base and 10 bases respectively, with 12 bases between them. Germline loops: CDR1 LGHNA, CDR2 YSLEER. The length of the CDR3 is 13 residues.